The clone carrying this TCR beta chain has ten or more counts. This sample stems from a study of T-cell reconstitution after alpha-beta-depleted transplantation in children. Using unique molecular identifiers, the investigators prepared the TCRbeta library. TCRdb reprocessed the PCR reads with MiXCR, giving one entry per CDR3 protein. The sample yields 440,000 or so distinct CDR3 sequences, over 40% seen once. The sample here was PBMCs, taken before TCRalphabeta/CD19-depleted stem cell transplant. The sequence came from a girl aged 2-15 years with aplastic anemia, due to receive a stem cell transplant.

This CDR3 is CAIGLTGELFF. The CDR3 nucleotides read TGTGCCATAGGCCTCACCGGGGAGCTGTTTTTT. The V and J genes are TRBV7-9 and TRBJ2-2; D is unclear. Trimming stripped 10 bases from V and 4 bases from J, with 7 bases between. CDR1 is SEHNR, CDR2 FQNEAQ, per germline (reference sequence). The CDR3 consists of 11 residues.